This passage covers 16 T cell receptor beta chains from one sample sequenced in a study of naive and memory T cell subsets. An equimolar mix of two oligonucleotides served as the beta constant-region primer for TRBC1 and TRBC2. TCRdb itself ran the UMI-ligation and nested PCR reads through MiXCR, one entry per CDR3 protein. The repertoire holds around 40,000 distinct CDR3 sequences, with approximately 12% as singletons. Material for sequencing was effector memory CD4+ T cells from blood. Subset specified: effector memory, CD45RA- CD27-. These receptor sequences come from a human donor in good health.

In this sample, this clonotype turned up many times. This rearrangement joins TRBV5-5 to TRBJ2-1, with D unresolved. This CDR3 has 12 amino acids. CDR1 and CDR2 (germline): SGHKS, YYEKEE (reference sequence). Trimming took off 0 bases at V and 9 bases at J, with 7 bases between the two ends. CDR3 protein: CASSLDRGEQFF. For the CDR3, the DNA is TGTGCCAGCAGCTTGGATCGTGGTGAGCAGTTCTTC.

Written as DNA, the CDR3 is TGTGCCACCCGGGAGGTCTTTCAAGAGACCCAGTACTTC. Amino acid sequence: CATREVFQETQYF. V and J are TRBV28 and TRBJ2-5, with 7 bases that match TRBD2. The CDR3 is made up of 13 amino acids. CDR1 and CDR2 (germline): MDHEN, SYDVKM. Losses at the gene ends were 10 bases for V and 2 bases for J; bases not matched to a gene: 7.

This clonotype was recorded at least ten times. The V call is TRBV14, the J call TRBJ2-1, with 8 bases fitting TRBD2. The V and J ends lost 3 bases and 2 bases, in that order; junction bases with no gene match: 9. Germline V gives CDR1 SGHDN, CDR2 FVKESK. The CDR3 spans 17 residues. In nucleotides, the CDR3 is TGTGCCAGCAGCCAGTCCCCGGGACTAGGCGCCTACAATGAGCAGTTCTTC. Its protein product is CASSQSPGLGAYNEQFF.

This clonotype turned up a few times. The chain joins TRBV19 to TRBJ1-1, with a weak D call TRBD1 (5 bases). The CDR3 sequence is 15 residues long. V lost 3 bases to trimming and J lost 1 base, with 12 bases between them. Germline V gene lookup returns CDR1 LNHDA and CDR2 SQIVND (reference sequence). CDR3 DNA sequence: TGTGCCAGTAGTATTGGGGGAATAAGGAACACTGAAGCTTTCTTT. Translated, it gives CASSIGGIRNTEAFF.

This clonotype was picked up many times. This chain connects TRBV6-2 or TRBV6-3 to TRBJ1-1; 8 bases are a match to TRBD1. CDR3 length: 17 amino acids. In germline, CDR1 is MNHEY, CDR2 SVGEGT. V gave up 4 bases and J gave up 1 base; unmatched junction bases: 11. The CDR3 sequence: CASSSGTGGGKNTEAFF. The DNA for the CDR3 is TGTGCCAGCAGTTCTGGGACAGGAGGGGGAAAGAACACTGAAGCTTTCTTT.

In this sample, this clonotype turned up many times. V gene TRBV5-1 combines with J gene TRBJ2-5, with 10 bases identical to TRBD2. The V gene end was trimmed by 5 bases and the J gene end by 5 bases; junction bases not matched to a gene: 3. The germline gives CDR1 SGHRS, CDR2 YFSETQ. This CDR3 has 13 amino acids. This chain's CDR3 is CASRASGSETQYF. The CDR3 bases are TGCGCCAGCAGAGCTAGCGGGAGTGAGACCCAGTACTTC. The whole variable domain, filled in from reference TRBV5-1 and TRBJ2-5, reads KAGVTQTPRYLIKTRGQQVTLSCSPISGHRSVSWYQQTPGQGLQFLFEYFSETQRNKGNFPGRFSGRQFSNSRSEMNVSTLELGDSALYLCASRASGSETQYFGPGTRLLVL.

The chain joins TRBV24-1 to TRBJ2-1; 12 nucleotides agree with TRBD2. Losses at the gene ends were 3 bases for V and 2 bases for J; bases not matched to a gene: 1. The CDR3 contains 16 residues. Germline CDR1 reads KGHDR; CDR2 reads SFDVKD. CDR3: CATSDRTSGTYNEQFF. The CDR3 region has the DNA TGTGCCACCAGTGATCGGACTAGCGGGACCTACAATGAGCAGTTCTTC.

The chain combines TRBV19 with TRBJ2-4; 8 positions match TRBD1. This CDR3 is 14 amino acids long. V lost 7 bases and J lost 7; bases outside the gene matches: 9. Germline CDR1 reads LNHDA; CDR2 reads SQIVND (reference sequence). DNA for the CDR3: TGTGCCAGTAATCAAGTCGGGGACAGGAACATTCAGTACTTC. Its translation is CASNQVGDRNIQYF.

This clonotype was detected ten times or more. The J gene is TRBJ2-2, the V gene TRBV20-1, with TRBD2 identical over 7 bases. Germline V CDR1 and CDR2: DFQATT, SNEGSKA (reference sequence). V lost 6 bases to trimming and J lost 6 bases; unmatched junction nucleotides: 4. There are 12 residues in the CDR3. The DNA for the CDR3 is TGCAGTGCCCCGGGACTACCCGGGGAGCTGTTTTTT. This translates into CSAPGLPGELFF.

The gene calls are TRBV18 and TRBJ2-7, with 7 bases that match TRBD2. The CDR3 has 13 amino acids. CDR1 and CDR2 from the germline V gene are KGHSH and LQKENI. V trimming: 6 bases; J trimming: 2 bases; junction bases outside the gene matches: 4. This chain's CDR3 is CASSRGSPYEQYF. The CDR3 coding sequence is TGTGCCAGCTCTCGCGGGAGCCCCTACGAGCAGTACTTC.

This clonotype was detected ten times or more. The chain uses TRBV20-1 and TRBJ2-7, with D possibly TRBD1 on 6 matching bases. Germline CDR1 is DFQATT and CDR2 is SNEGSKA (reference sequence). The CDR3 extends over 13 amino acids. Trimming pared 3 bases from V and 6 bases from J, leaving 15 bases between. For the CDR3, the DNA is TGCAGTGCTAGTGGCCAGGGGTCGGGCGAGCAGTACTTC. As protein: CSASGQGSGEQYF.

The genes are TRBV5-4 and TRBJ2-2; D may be TRBD2 (6 bases). V was cut by 5 bases and J by 2 bases, with 7 bases left in between. The CDR3 loop spans 13 amino acids. Germline V gene lookup returns CDR1 SGHNT and CDR2 YYREEE (reference sequence). This CDR3 reads CASREGNTGELFF. The DNA for the CDR3 is TGTGCCAGCAGGGAGGGTAACACCGGGGAGCTGTTTTTT.

This clonotype was detected many times. The chain has TRBV2 and TRBJ2-7; 14 bases match TRBD2. Germline CDR1 and CDR2: SNHLY and FYNNEI. J lost 12 bases, V lost 6 bases, and 13 bases had no gene match. There are 15 residues in the CDR3. CDR3 DNA: TGTGCCAGCAGGATCGGACTAGCGGGAGGAAGCCCGGGGTACTTC. This translates into CASRIGLAGGSPGYF.

This clonotype came up a few times. The chain joins TRBV7-2 to TRBJ1-4; TRBD1 agrees at 10 bases. After removal of 4 bases from V and 7 bases from J, the junction contained 9 bases not matched to a gene. CDR1 is SGHTA and CDR2 is FQGNSA in the germline V gene. The CDR3 sequence is 16 residues long. Here the CDR3 DNA reads TGTGCCAGCAGCTACGGACCGGGACAGGGGTTTGAAAAACTGTTTTTT. The encoded protein is CASSYGPGQGFEKLFF.

This clonotype was seen a handful of times. This chain connects TRBV5-4 to TRBJ1-4, with 9 bases aligning to TRBD1. V lost 5 bases, J lost 7 bases, and 6 bases stayed unmatched. This CDR3 is built from 14 residues. From germline, CDR1 is SGHNT and CDR2 YYREEE (reference sequence). The CDR3 is CASSIQGAGEKLFF. The CDR3 DNA reads as TGTGCCAGCAGTATACAGGGGGCGGGTGAAAAACTGTTTTTT.

This clonotype was counted only a few times. The rearrangement links TRBV14 to TRBJ1-2, with D possibly being TRBD1 (6 bases). Germline V gene lookup returns CDR1 SGHDN and CDR2 FVKESK. V was trimmed by 6 bases and J by 8 bases, leaving 16 bases between them. The length of the CDR3 is 13 residues. CDR3 sequence (DNA): TGTGCCAGCAGACAACAGGGAGCGGGAGGCTACACCTTC. Translating it yields CASRQQGAGGYTF.